Shown below are 25 T cell receptor beta chains from a single sample sequenced in a study of shared clonotypes between healthy human individuals. Clones were read by immunoSEQ multiplex PCR, and TCRdb kept only the in-frame ones, dropping some. The sample carries about 800,000 clones, approximately 97% recorded once. CD8 cells regarded as naive lacked CD45RO, were positively chosen for CCR7, and omitted terminally differentiated effector memory CD45RA+ cells. Sample: naive CD8+ T cells sorted from blood. These receptors were taken from a man aged 30 to 39 in good health.

This sequence joins TRBV25-1 and TRBJ2-3, with TRBD1 matching 10 bases. CDR1 MGHDK and CDR2 SYGVNS come from the germline V gene. V dropped 1 base and J dropped 5; count of bases not matched to a gene: 3. The CDR3 covers 15 residues. The CDR3 sequence is CASSESGTGVDTQYF. The CDR3 DNA reads as TGTGCCAGCAGTGAATCGGGGACAGGGGTAGATACGCAGTATTTT.

The chain employs TRBV28 and TRBJ2-3; D not resolved. The germline V gene has CDR1 MDHEN and CDR2 SYDVKM. The V gene lost 3 bases and the J gene lost 6 bases, with 10 bases spanning the gap. The CDR3 extends over 13 amino acids. The CDR3 DNA sequence: TGTGCCAGCAGTTTTAGGATCACCGATACGCAGTATTTT. It encodes CASSFRITDTQYF.

V is TRBV6-6 and J is TRBJ2-1; D is undetermined. Germline V gene data show CDR1 as MNHNY and CDR2 as SVGAGI (reference sequence). V lost 7 bases, J lost 0 bases, and 10 bases lay in between. This CDR3 spans 14 amino acids. The CDR3 loop is CASTYRSSYNEQFF. CDR3 nucleotide sequence: TGTGCCAGCACCTATCGAAGCTCCTACAATGAGCAGTTCTTC.

V and J are TRBV29-1 and TRBJ2-5; D remains unclear. The ends were cut back, 4 bases at V and 3 bases at J, with 3 bases in the middle. The germline V gene has CDR1 SQVTM and CDR2 ANQGSEA. The CDR3 contains 10 residues. The CDR3 sequence: CSVVEETQYF. The CDR3 bases are TGCAGCGTTGTGGAAGAGACCCAGTACTTC.

CDR3 region: CASSPRPNYEQYF. The CDR3 region has the DNA TGTGCCAGCAGTCCCCGGCCGAACTACGAGCAGTACTTC. The chain employs TRBV27 and TRBJ2-7, with D uncertain. Trimming left V 5 bases short and J 3 bases short, with 11 bases between. Germline values: CDR1 MNHEY, CDR2 SMNVEV (reference sequence). This CDR3 has 13 amino acids.

The CDR3 loop reads CASSEETQYF. CDR3 DNA: TGTGCCAGTAGTGAAGAGACCCAGTACTTC. The chain combines TRBV19 with TRBJ2-5; D remains ambiguous. Germline CDR1 reads LNHDA; CDR2 reads SQIVND (reference sequence). V lost 5 bases and J 3 bases, leaving 1 base between the germline ends. The length of the CDR3 is 10 residues.

The V call is TRBV11-2, the J call TRBJ1-1, with D hard to call. Per germline, CDR1 SGHAT and CDR2 FQNNGV. Trimming removed 3 bases from V and 2 bases from J, with 13 bases in between. The CDR3 length is 15 residues. The CDR3 spells CASSFKFGGNTEAFF. CDR3 coding DNA: TGTGCCAGCAGCTTCAAATTCGGAGGCAACACTGAAGCTTTCTTT.

This clone was seen a single time. V usage is TRBV6-1 and J usage is TRBJ1-1, with D possibly being TRBD1 (5 bases). This CDR3 region has 16 residues. V lost 3 bases and J lost 3, with 17 bases in between. CDR1 MNHNS and CDR2 SASEGT come from the germline V gene. This CDR3 reads CASSDPRAGIYTEAFF. The CDR3 region has the DNA TGTGCCAGCAGTGATCCCAGGGCGGGTATCTACACTGAAGCTTTCTTT.

V and J are TRBV2 and TRBJ2-4, with D perhaps TRBD1 (5 bases). CDR3 length: 15 residues. CDR1 is SNHLY and CDR2 is FYNNEI in the germline V gene. V gave up 7 bases and J gave up 2 bases, with 15 bases separating them. The CDR3 is CASTLTAGSKNIQYF. CDR3 nucleotide sequence: TGTGCCAGCACCCTAACGGCAGGGTCCAAAAACATTCAGTACTTC.

V and J are TRBV27 and TRBJ1-3; 9 nucleotides align to TRBD1. The CDR3 totals 15 residues. V dropped 6 bases and J dropped 7; count of bases not matched to a gene: 10. CDR1 is MNHEY and CDR2 is SMNVEV in the germline V gene (reference sequence). In nucleotides, the CDR3 is TGTGCCAGCAGCTACTCCGGGACAGGGAGGAACACCATATATTTT. Its translation is CASSYSGTGRNTIYF.

This clone was recorded once. The chain couples TRBV6-5 to TRBJ1-1; no clear D gene. V lost 7 bases and J lost 3, with 6 bases in between. The CDR3 is made up of 11 amino acids. Germline values: CDR1 MNHEY, CDR2 SVGAGI. CDR3 DNA sequence: TGTGCCAGCATGAGGGACACTGAAGCTTTCTTT. Its translation: CASMRDTEAFF.

The rearrangement uses TRBV6-5 and TRBJ2-5; possible D gene TRBD2, 6 bases. Germline V gene lookup returns CDR1 MNHEY and CDR2 SVGAGI. The V end lost 0 bases, the J end lost 3 bases, and 11 bases lay between the germline ends. This CDR3 is 15 amino acids long. The CDR3 region is CASSYSPGGEETQYF. The CDR3 region has the DNA TGTGCCAGCAGTTACTCGCCCGGGGGAGAAGAGACCCAGTACTTC.

This clone was counted a single time. V and J are TRBV27 and TRBJ2-6; D gene unclear. V lost 0 bases to trimming and J lost 1 base, with 4 bases between them. The CDR3 runs 15 residues. Germline assignment: CDR1 MNHEY and CDR2 SMNVEV (reference sequence). The CDR3 sequence: CASSLSTSGANVLTF. For the CDR3, the DNA is TGTGCCAGCAGTTTATCGACATCTGGGGCCAACGTCCTGACTTTC.

The J gene is TRBJ1-1, the V gene TRBV4-1; no clear D. Germline V lookup: CDR1 MGHRA, CDR2 YSYEKL. The CDR3 has 13 amino acids. V was pared by 4 bases and J by 8 bases, with 14 bases between. The CDR3 region has the DNA TGCGCCAGCAGCCCCCTATGGGCGGGAGAAGCTTTCTTT. Translation gives CASSPLWAGEAFF.

The V and J genes are TRBV7-9 and TRBJ1-2; 8 bases line up with TRBD1. V lost 5 bases and J lost 6; bases outside the gene matches: 11. Germline V gives CDR1 SEHNR, CDR2 FQNEAQ (reference sequence). The CDR3 has 15 residues. The CDR3 loop reads CASSTRTGTGDGYTF. The CDR3 DNA reads TGTGCCAGCAGCACCCGGACAGGGACCGGGGATGGCTACACCTTC.

CDR3: CASSHGAGSTEAFF. CDR3 coding DNA: TGTGCCAGCAGCCACGGGGCAGGGTCCACTGAAGCTTTCTTT. The chain carries TRBV9 and TRBJ1-1, with D perhaps matching TRBD1 (5 bases). Trimming cost V 4 bases and J 4 bases, with 14 bases left between them. CDR1 is SGDLS, CDR2 YYNGEE, per germline. This CDR3 comprises 14 residues.

In DNA form, the CDR3 reads TGTGCCAGCAGCTCCCACCGACAGGGGGCGACGGACAATGAGCAGTTCTTC. Translation gives CASSSHRQGATDNEQFF. The gene calls are TRBV9 and TRBJ2-1; TRBD1 matches at 10 bases. Germline V gene sequence: CDR1 SGDLS, CDR2 YYNGEE. V shed 4 bases, J shed 5 bases, and the junction held 12 bases outside the gene matches. The CDR3 totals 17 residues.

V gene TRBV7-9 combines with J gene TRBJ2-7; no reliable D call. Germline V gene lookup returns CDR1 SEHNR and CDR2 FQNEAQ (reference sequence). This CDR3 comprises 13 residues. V was pared by 10 bases and J by 3 bases, with 16 bases between. The CDR3 sequence is CAIESSYIYEQYF. The CDR3 DNA reads TGTGCCATCGAATCCTCGTACATCTACGAGCAGTACTTC. Using reference TRBV7-9 and TRBJ2-7 for the parts outside the CDR3, the full variable domain is DTGVSQNPRHKITKRGQNVTFRCDPISEHNRLYWYRQTLGQGPEFLTYFQNEAQLEKSRLLSDRFSAERPKGSFSTLEIQRTEQGDSAMYLCAIESSYIYEQYFGPGTRLTVT.

The chain combines TRBV4-1 with TRBJ2-7; 7 bases agree with TRBD2. CDR1 MGHRA and CDR2 YSYEKL come from the germline V gene. This CDR3 spans 14 amino acids. The V and J ends lost 1 base and 3 bases, in that order; junction bases with no gene match: 3. The CDR3 DNA sequence: TGCGCCAGCAGCCAAGGGGAGGGAAACTACGAGCAGTACTTC. It translates to CASSQGEGNYEQYF.

The chain recombines TRBV11-3 with TRBJ2-1; D gene uncertain. Germline V gene data show CDR1 as SGHNT and CDR2 as YENEEA. This CDR3 has 13 residues. The V end lost 3 bases, the J end lost 5 bases, and 8 bases lay between the germline ends. The CDR3 protein is CASSFSEDNEQFF. The CDR3 nucleotides are TGTGCCAGCAGCTTCTCTGAAGACAATGAGCAGTTCTTC.

The CDR3 DNA reads as TGTGCCAGCAGCCCCTCGAACTGGAAGTATGGCTACACCTTC. Encoded protein: CASSPSNWKYGYTF. The V gene is TRBV11-2, the J gene TRBJ1-2; D unclear. Trimming cost V 5 bases and J 5 bases, with 15 bases left between them. The CDR3 length is 14 residues. CDR1 SGHAT and CDR2 FQNNGV come from the germline V gene. The variable domain in full, with the rest retrieved from reference TRBV11-2 and TRBJ1-2, is EAGVAQSPRYKIIEKRQSVAFWCNPISGHATLYWYQQILGQGPKLLIQFQNNGVVDDSQLPKDRFSAERLKGVDSTLKIQPAKLEDSAVYLCASSPSNWKYGYTFGSGTRLTVV.

The rearrangement joins TRBV5-1 to TRBJ2-7; 7 positions agree with TRBD1. CDR1 is SGHRS and CDR2 is YFSETQ in the germline V gene. V was pared by 1 base and J by 3 bases, with 1 base of the junction left unmatched. This CDR3 contains 13 residues. CDR3 loop: CASSLYRGYEQYF. In DNA form, the CDR3 reads TGCGCCAGCAGCTTGTACAGGGGCTACGAGCAGTACTTC. The full variable domain, completed using reference TRBV5-1 and TRBJ2-7, is KAGVTQTPRYLIKTRGQQVTLSCSPISGHRSVSWYQQTPGQGLQFLFEYFSETQRNKGNFPGRFSGRQFSNSRSEMNVSTLELGDSALYLCASSLYRGYEQYFGPGTRLTVT.

This clone has only one observation. The chain combines TRBV5-5 with TRBJ1-3; 7 bases align to TRBD1. From germline, CDR1 is SGHKS and CDR2 YYEKEE (reference sequence). The CDR3 contains 19 residues. V dropped 1 base and J dropped 0; count of bases not matched to a gene: 13. The CDR3 sequence: CASSLRTGALLSSGNTIYF. CDR3 DNA: TGTGCCAGCAGCTTGCGGACAGGCGCCCTACTGAGCTCTGGAAACACCATATATTTT.

This rearrangement joins TRBV15 to TRBJ2-3, with D unresolved. The CDR3 totals 13 residues. Germline CDR1 is LNHNV and CDR2 is YYDKDF (reference sequence). Trimming removed 4 bases at V and 2 bases at J, with 7 bases between. The CDR3: CATSTLYTDTQYF. CDR3 bases: TGTGCCACCAGCACCCTCTACACAGATACGCAGTATTTT.

The V and J genes are TRBV18 and TRBJ2-2; possible D gene TRBD2, 6 bases. This CDR3 is built from 16 residues. Trimming removed 0 bases from V and 1 base from J, with 9 bases in between. Germline CDR1 is KGHSH and CDR2 is LQKENI. CDR3 in DNA: TGTGCCAGCTCACCACCCCCGGGGGAGAACACCGGGGAGCTGTTTTTT. Its protein product is CASSPPPGENTGELFF. Combining the CDR3 with reference TRBV18 and TRBJ2-2 gives the whole variable domain NAGVMQNPRHLVRRRGQEARLRCSPMKGHSHVYWYRQLPEEGLKFMVYLQKENIIDESGMPKERFSAEFPKEGPSILRIQQVVRGDSAAYFCASSPPPGENTGELFFGEGSRLTVL.